These 30 T cell receptor beta chains came from one sample sequenced in a study of early T cells in non-severe SARS-CoV-2 infection. Using its own MiXCR run on the 5' RACE reads, TCRdb lists one record per CDR3 protein. The table records approximately 69,000 distinct CDR3 sequences, 12% of them present only once. This specimen was whole blood, taken at baseline. These TCRs come from an adult who was a healthcare worker with PCR-confirmed SARS-CoV-2 infection or an uninfected control (not recorded which).

This clonotype came up a few times. This chain uses TRBV25-1 with TRBJ2-6, with D possibly being TRBD1 (5 bases). The CDR3 is made up of 16 amino acids. CDR1 and CDR2 (germline): MGHDK, SYGVNS. Between the trimmed V and J ends, which lost 3 bases and 1 base, there was a span of 10 bases. This chain's CDR3 is CASSEIQDSGANVLTF. The CDR3 DNA follows: TGTGCCAGCAGTGAGATACAGGATTCTGGGGCCAACGTCCTGACTTTC. The variable domain in full, with the rest retrieved from reference TRBV25-1 and TRBJ2-6, is EADIYQTPRYLVIGTGKKITLECSQTMGHDKMYWYQQDPGMELHLIHYSYGVNSTEKGDLSSESTVSRIRTEHFPLTLESARPSHTSQYLCASSEIQDSGANVLTFGAGSRLTVL.

This clonotype was observed a few times. This rearrangement joins TRBV19 to TRBJ2-1, with TRBD1 matching 7 bases. The CDR3 is 16 residues long. Trimming took 5 bases from V and 2 from J; bases not matched to a gene: 9. Germline V gives CDR1 LNHDA, CDR2 SQIVND (reference sequence). For the CDR3, the DNA is TGTGCCAGTAGTGTAACCGGACAGGTGACCTACAATGAGCAGTTCTTC. It translates to CASSVTGQVTYNEQFF.

The CDR3 spells CASSSGAITGELFF. The CDR3 region has the DNA TGTGCCAGCAGCTCTGGGGCCATCACCGGGGAGCTGTTTTTT. V usage is TRBV9 and J usage is TRBJ2-2, with D perhaps TRBD1 (5 bases). V lost 4 bases to trimming and J lost 4 bases, with 11 bases between them. Germline V CDR1 and CDR2: SGDLS, YYNGEE. The CDR3 totals 14 residues.

This clonotype was found a few times. The chain combines TRBV12-3 or TRBV12-4 with TRBJ1-2; D is unclear. Between the trimmed V and J ends, which lost 1 base and 8 bases, there was a span of 11 bases. The CDR3 is 13 residues long. The CDR3 region is CASSLGGPEGYTF. The CDR3 DNA reads TGTGCCAGCAGTTTAGGAGGGCCTGAGGGCTACACCTTC.

In this sample, this clonotype turned up once. This rearrangement joins TRBV5-1 to TRBJ1-2; possibly TRBD1 for D (5 bases). V lost 4 bases and J 1 base, leaving 17 bases between the germline ends. This CDR3 contains 16 residues. CDR1 is SGHRS and CDR2 is YFSETQ in the germline V gene. CDR3 DNA: TGCGCCAGCAGCGGGAGGACCGACAGCCTTAACTATGGCTACACCTTC. It is translated as CASSGRTDSLNYGYTF.

CDR3 sequence (DNA): TGTGCCAGTAGTTGGCAGGATTACAATGAGCAGTTCTTC. Its translation is CASSWQDYNEQFF. The chain combines TRBV19 with TRBJ2-1, with D hard to call. V lost 5 bases and J 4 bases, leaving 9 bases between the germline ends. CDR3 length: 13 amino acids. Per the germline V gene, CDR1 is LNHDA and CDR2 is SQIVND (reference sequence).

This chain uses TRBV9 with TRBJ2-2; D possibly corresponds to TRBD1 (5 bases). The CDR3 runs 13 residues. V was clipped by 2 bases and J by 9 bases, with 11 bases between them. Germline values: CDR1 SGDLS, CDR2 YYNGEE. CDR3 coding DNA: TGTGCCAGCAGCGTTTACCAGGGTTGGGAGCTGTTTTTT. This gives the protein CASSVYQGWELFF. The entire variable domain, with the rest obtained from reference TRBV9 and TRBJ2-2, is as follows: DSGVTQTPKHLITATGQRVTLRCSPRSGDLSVYWYQQSLDQGLQFLIQYYNGEERAKGNILERFSAQQFPDLHSELNLSSLELGDSALYFCASSVYQGWELFFGEGSRLTVL.

This clonotype came up many times. A read error may produce the germline difference seen at one junction end. The chain employs TRBV11-2 and TRBJ2-2; D perhaps matches TRBD1 (8 bases). The CDR3 runs 16 residues. Germline CDR1 SGHAT, CDR2 FQNNGV. CDR3 residues: CASTLQGGINTGELFF. The CDR3 bases are TGTGCCAGCACCTTACAGGGGGGGATCAACACCGGGGAGCTGTTTTTT.

Note on this clonotype: One end of the junction does not line up with germline, which may come from a read error. The rearrangement uses TRBV7-7 and TRBJ2-7; 9 nucleotides line up with TRBD2. The CDR3 length is 16 residues. Germline V lookup: CDR1 SSHAT, CDR2 FNYEAQ (reference sequence). The CDR3 is CASSLGLAGAPGEQYF. As DNA, the CDR3 is TGTGCTAGCAGCTTAGGGTTAGCGGGGGCCCCCGGGGAGCAGTACTTC.

Many counts were recorded for this clonotype. V usage is TRBV10-3 and J usage is TRBJ1-2; D gene ambiguous. This CDR3 comprises 12 residues. Germline V gene sequence: CDR1 ENHRY, CDR2 SYGVKD. Trimming pared 0 bases from V and 5 bases from J, leaving 4 bases between. This CDR3 is CAISESRYGYTF. CDR3 DNA: TGTGCCATCAGTGAGTCCAGATATGGCTACACCTTC.

This chain joins TRBV12-3 or TRBV12-4 and TRBJ2-4; perhaps TRBD2 as D (5 bases). V was pared by 3 bases and J by 6 bases, with 9 bases between. The length of the CDR3 is 13 residues. The CDR3 reads CASSFQRGNIQYF. The CDR3 nucleotides read TGTGCCAGCAGTTTCCAACGGGGAAACATTCAGTACTTC.

This clonotype has ten or more counts. The chain carries TRBV14 and TRBJ1-1; D gene uncertain. There are 13 residues in the CDR3. The germline CDR1 and CDR2 sequences are SGHDN and FVKESK. V was clipped by 1 base and J by 1 base, with 4 bases between them. The CDR3 nucleotides read TGTGCCAGCAGCCAAGGCCGGAACACTGAAGCTTTCTTT. The encoded protein is CASSQGRNTEAFF.

J is TRBJ2-7 and V is TRBV2; weak D call: TRBD2 (5 bases). The CDR3 consists of 16 residues. Germline assignment: CDR1 SNHLY and CDR2 FYNNEI. The germline V and J ends were trimmed by 0 bases and 3 bases, with 15 bases remaining between them. CDR3 sequence: CASSEAQFSSGYEQYF. For the CDR3, the DNA is TGTGCCAGCAGTGAAGCGCAGTTCTCGAGCGGCTACGAGCAGTACTTC.

A remark on this clonotype: Since a much larger clone is just one base distant, this may be a read error. The V call is TRBV11-2, the J call TRBJ2-3; D uncertain. There are 14 residues in the CDR3. From germline, CDR1 is SGHAT and CDR2 FQNNGV. V was cut by 5 bases and J by 0 bases, with 9 bases left in between. In nucleotides, the CDR3 is TGTGCCAGCAGCGTGAACCCGAGCACAGATACGCAGTATTTT. Translated: CASSVNPSTDTQYF.

The chain is built from TRBV7-2 and TRBJ2-7; 8 bases are a match to TRBD1. The CDR3 is made up of 14 amino acids. Looked up from germline, CDR1 is SGHTA and CDR2 is FQGNSA. V lost 0 bases to trimming and J lost 6 bases; unmatched junction nucleotides: 4. In DNA form, the CDR3 reads TGTGCCAGCAGCTTAGCCAGGGGGCGCACCGAGCAGTACTTC. Translated, it gives CASSLARGRTEQYF. The whole variable domain, remainder taken from reference TRBV7-2 and TRBJ2-7, is GAGVSQSPSNKVTEKGKDVELRCDPISGHTALYWYRQSLGQGLEFLIYFQGNSAPDKSGLPSDRFSAERTGGSVSTLTIQRTQQEDSAVYLCASSLARGRTEQYFGPGTRLTVT.

The chain has TRBV3-1 and TRBJ1-2; D is possibly TRBD1 (5 bases). The germline gives CDR1 LGHDT, CDR2 YNNKEL (reference sequence). The CDR3 consists of 15 residues. Between the trimmed V and J ends, which lost 3 bases and 3 bases, there was a span of 14 bases. The DNA of the CDR3 is TGTGCCAGCAGCCAGGGTCATGAAGGGGACTATGGCTACACCTTC. It translates to CASSQGHEGDYGYTF.

This clonotype was picked up a small number of times. The rearrangement links TRBV28 to TRBJ2-7; D is uncertain. In germline, CDR1 is MDHEN, CDR2 SYDVKM. Deletions cut 2 bases from V and 0 bases from J, with 8 bases between. The CDR3 is 14 residues long. CDR3 nucleotides: TGTGCCAGCAGTTTAGCCGGAAGCTCCTACGAGCAGTACTTC. Amino acid sequence: CASSLAGSSYEQYF.

This clonotype appeared a few times. V gene TRBV5-1 combines with J gene TRBJ2-3, with 7 bases lining up with TRBD1. V was clipped by 0 bases and J by 2 bases; unmatched bases: 6. Germline CDR1 is SGHRS and CDR2 is YFSETQ. CDR3 length: 16 amino acids. The chain's CDR3 is CASSLGDRAPTDTQYF. DNA of the CDR3: TGCGCCAGCAGCTTGGGTGACAGGGCCCCCACAGATACGCAGTATTTT.

This clonotype appeared a few times. The rearrangement links TRBV28 to TRBJ2-7; 9 bases map to TRBD1. The CDR3 spans 15 residues. Unmatched junction bases numbered 12, after V lost 5 bases and J lost 7 bases. The germline gives CDR1 MDHEN, CDR2 SYDVKM. The CDR3 DNA reads TGTGCCAGCAGTGCCGCCGGGACAGGGTTACGAGAGCAGTACTTC. It translates to CASSAAGTGLREQYF.

The table lists this clonotype with a few counts. The chain links TRBV5-1 to TRBJ2-7, with D perhaps TRBD2 (5 bases). V shed 2 bases and J shed 6 bases, with 18 bases lying between them. Germline assignment: CDR1 SGHRS and CDR2 YFSETQ. This CDR3 contains 15 residues. The CDR3 DNA follows: TGCGCCAGCAGCTTCTCTCGGGGTCCTGAGGGCGAGCAGTACTTC. Translated: CASSFSRGPEGEQYF.

This clonotype was seen a few times. V gene TRBV6-1 combines with J gene TRBJ2-6; 9 nucleotides line up with TRBD1. The ends lost 8 bases at V and 2 bases at J; junction bases unmatched: 7. This CDR3 region has 16 residues. Germline lookup yields CDR1 MNHNS and CDR2 SASEGT. For the CDR3, the DNA is TGTGCCAGCGGGGACAGGGAGGGGACTGGGGCCAACGTCCTGACTTTC. As protein: CASGDREGTGANVLTF.

This clonotype came up a few times. The chain uses TRBV14 and TRBJ2-1; D not certain. Germline values: CDR1 SGHDN, CDR2 FVKESK. The CDR3 sequence is 14 residues long. Trimming cost V 3 bases and J 5 bases, with 11 bases left between them. Here the CDR3 DNA reads TGTGCCAGCAGCCAGGGCCGGGTCAACAATGAGCAGTTCTTC. It specifies CASSQGRVNNEQFF.

In its sample, this clonotype was seen many times. The gene calls are TRBV6-4 and TRBJ2-5; 9 bases are a match to TRBD1. Trimming at V came to 5 bases and at J to 5 bases, leaving 9 bases not matched to a gene. The CDR3 spans 15 residues. The V gene's germline CDR1 is MRHNA and CDR2 SNTAGT. CDR3 nucleotide sequence: TGTGCCAGCAGTTGGGGGACAGGGTATGCGGAGACCCAGTACTTC. Translated: CASSWGTGYAETQYF.

This rearrangement joins TRBV10-3 to TRBJ1-1; D is uncertain. The CDR3 is made up of 14 amino acids. Germline CDR1 and CDR2: ENHRY and SYGVKD. With 4 bases removed from V and 1 base from J, the gap between germline ends came to 10 bases. The CDR3 DNA sequence: TGTGCCATCAGTGGGCGGCTAGGGAACACTGAAGCTTTCTTT. Translation gives CAISGRLGNTEAFF.

A few counts support this clonotype. The chain couples TRBV6-6 to TRBJ1-1; TRBD1 matches at 11 bases. The trim removed 6 bases at V and 3 bases at J, leaving 6 bases unmatched. Germline V lookup: CDR1 MNHNY, CDR2 SVGAGI (reference sequence). The CDR3 has 15 amino acids. The CDR3 is CASRAQGQGDTEAFF. The CDR3, as DNA: TGTGCCAGCAGGGCCCAGGGACAGGGGGACACTGAAGCTTTCTTT.

This clonotype was seen only a few times. The V call is TRBV4-3, the J call TRBJ1-2; the D gene is possibly TRBD1 (6 bases). The germline gives CDR1 LGHNA, CDR2 YSLEER. V lost 4 bases and J lost 4, with 13 bases in between. This CDR3 is 14 amino acids long. CDR3 region: CASSPDTGSYGYTF. Here the CDR3 DNA reads TGCGCCAGCAGCCCTGACACAGGGTCCTATGGCTACACCTTC.

This rearrangement joins TRBV27 to TRBJ2-7, with unresolved D. From germline, CDR1 is MNHEY and CDR2 SMNVEV (reference sequence). The V end was cut by 4 bases, the J end by 9 bases, with 7 bases between. The CDR3 is made up of 10 amino acids. The CDR3: CASSSPLQYF. The CDR3 DNA follows: TGTGCCAGCAGTTCCCCCTTGCAGTACTTC.

A few counts support this clonotype. This chain uses TRBV24-1 with TRBJ2-1, with TRBD1 identical over 8 bases. Losses at the gene ends were 5 bases for V and 4 bases for J; bases not matched to a gene: 12. The CDR3 spans 17 residues. Germline V gene lookup returns CDR1 KGHDR and CDR2 SFDVKD. CDR3 nucleotide sequence: TGTGCCACCAGTGCTCCCCTAGGGGACAGGCGATACAATGAGCAGTTCTTC. As protein: CATSAPLGDRRYNEQFF.

This clonotype was observed a handful of times. The CDR3 sequence is CASSPVQGYEQYF. The CDR3 bases are TGTGCCAGCTCACCCGTACAGGGCTACGAGCAGTACTTC. V is TRBV18 and J is TRBJ2-7, with D tentatively TRBD1 (6 bases). Trimming left V 3 bases short and J 3 bases short, with 9 bases between. This CDR3 contains 13 residues. Germline CDR1 reads KGHSH; CDR2 reads LQKENI.

This clonotype was counted only a few times. This sequence joins TRBV11-2 and TRBJ2-3; maybe TRBD1 (5 bases). Germline loops: CDR1 SGHAT, CDR2 FQNNGV. The V and J ends lost 3 bases and 3 bases respectively, with 10 bases between them. The CDR3 extends over 14 amino acids. As DNA, the CDR3 is TGTGCCAGCAGCTTCGGCAGGGTAACAGATACGCAGTATTTT. It encodes CASSFGRVTDTQYF. The variable domain in full, completed from reference TRBV11-2 and TRBJ2-3, reads EAGVAQSPRYKIIEKRQSVAFWCNPISGHATLYWYQQILGQGPKLLIQFQNNGVVDDSQLPKDRFSAERLKGVDSTLKIQPAKLEDSAVYLCASSFGRVTDTQYFGPGTRLTVL.